This T cell receptor beta chain derives from a study of cytomegalovirus exposure and HLA in healthy donors. Findings of the study overall: Being productive about 87% or about 30% of the time was typical of most TCR beta V segments in an earlier analysis. Across HLA loci, a later analysis found differing TCR association rates, with DRB1 most and HLA-C fewest.

The PCR had 60 Vbeta and 13 Jbeta primers. Only in-frame clones appear in the TCRdb table, and some are missing; sequencing was by immunoSEQ multiplex PCR. This sample has roughly 110,000 clones; approximately 85% occur once, and the top ten carry 1.6%. This clone has only one observation. The antigen remains unidentified. V lost 8 bases and J lost 3, with 16 bases in between. Per germline, CDR1 MDHEN and CDR2 SYDVKM. This CDR3 has 15 amino acids. The chain recombines TRBV28 with TRBJ1-4; D gene uncertain. The sequenced sample was PBMCs. The TCR sequence derives from a man aged 45-65 years in good health and CMV-seronegative. CDR3 region: CASGRVVTANEKLFF. Here the CDR3 DNA reads TGTGCCAGCGGGCGGGTAGTGACGGCTAATGAAAAACTGTTTTTT.